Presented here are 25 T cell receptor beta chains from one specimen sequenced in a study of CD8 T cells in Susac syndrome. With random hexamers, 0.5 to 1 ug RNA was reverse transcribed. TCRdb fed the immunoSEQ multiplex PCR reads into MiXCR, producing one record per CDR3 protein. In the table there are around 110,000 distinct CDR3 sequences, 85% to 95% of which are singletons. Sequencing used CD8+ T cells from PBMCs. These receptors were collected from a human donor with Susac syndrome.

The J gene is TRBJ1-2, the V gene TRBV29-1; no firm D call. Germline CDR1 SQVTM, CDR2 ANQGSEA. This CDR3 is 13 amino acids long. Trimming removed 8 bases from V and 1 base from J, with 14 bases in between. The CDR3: CSTLTTDNYGYTF. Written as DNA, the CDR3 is TGCAGCACTCTGACGACCGATAACTATGGCTACACCTTC.

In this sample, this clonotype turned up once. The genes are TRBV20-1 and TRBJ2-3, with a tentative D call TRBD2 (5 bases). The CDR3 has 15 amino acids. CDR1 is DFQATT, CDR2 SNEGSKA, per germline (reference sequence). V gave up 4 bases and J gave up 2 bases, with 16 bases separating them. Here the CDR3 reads CSAKIIDYATDTQYF. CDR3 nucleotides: TGCAGTGCTAAAATAATCGACTATGCCACAGATACGCAGTATTTT.

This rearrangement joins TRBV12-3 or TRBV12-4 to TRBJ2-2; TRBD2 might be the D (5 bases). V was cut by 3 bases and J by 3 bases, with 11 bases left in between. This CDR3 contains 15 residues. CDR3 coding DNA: TGTGCCAGCAGTTTGACGGGGTTAGACACCGGGGAGCTGTTTTTT. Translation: CASSLTGLDTGELFF.

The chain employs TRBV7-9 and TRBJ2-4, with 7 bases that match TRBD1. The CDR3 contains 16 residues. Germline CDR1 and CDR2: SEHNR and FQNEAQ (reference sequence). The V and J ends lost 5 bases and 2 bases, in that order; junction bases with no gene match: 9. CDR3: CASSPITGVSKNIQYF. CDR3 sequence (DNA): TGTGCCAGCAGCCCCATCACAGGGGTGTCCAAAAACATTCAGTACTTC.

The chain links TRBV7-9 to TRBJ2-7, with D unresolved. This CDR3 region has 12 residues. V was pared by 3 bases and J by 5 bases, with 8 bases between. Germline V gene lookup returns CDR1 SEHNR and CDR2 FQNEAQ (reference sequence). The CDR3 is CASSFGQNEQYF. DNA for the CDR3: TGTGCCAGCAGCTTTGGTCAAAACGAGCAGTACTTC.

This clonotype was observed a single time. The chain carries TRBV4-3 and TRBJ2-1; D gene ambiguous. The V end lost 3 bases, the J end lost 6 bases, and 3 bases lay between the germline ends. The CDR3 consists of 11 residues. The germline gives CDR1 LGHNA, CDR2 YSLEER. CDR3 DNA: TGCGCCAGCAGCCACACCAATGAGCAGTTCTTC. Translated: CASSHTNEQFF.

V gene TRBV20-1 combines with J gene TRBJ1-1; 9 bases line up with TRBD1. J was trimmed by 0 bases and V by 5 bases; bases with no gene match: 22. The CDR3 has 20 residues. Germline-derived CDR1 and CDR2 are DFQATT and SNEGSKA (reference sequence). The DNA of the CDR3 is TGCAGTGCTCGTGGGCGTCTCGGGACAGGGAATCTAGGGATGAACACTGAAGCTTTCTTT. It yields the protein CSARGRLGTGNLGMNTEAFF.

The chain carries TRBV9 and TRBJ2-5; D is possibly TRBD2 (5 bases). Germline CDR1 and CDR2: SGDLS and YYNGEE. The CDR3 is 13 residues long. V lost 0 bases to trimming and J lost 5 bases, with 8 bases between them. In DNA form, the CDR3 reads TGTGCCAGCAGCGTAGTACTAGATGAGACCCAGTACTTC. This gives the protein CASSVVLDETQYF.

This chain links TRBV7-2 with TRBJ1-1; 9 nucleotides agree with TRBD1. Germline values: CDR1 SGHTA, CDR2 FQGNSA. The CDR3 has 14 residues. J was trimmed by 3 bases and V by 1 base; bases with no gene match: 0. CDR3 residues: CASSLGQGDTEAFF. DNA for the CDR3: TGTGCCAGCAGCTTAGGACAGGGGGACACTGAAGCTTTCTTT.

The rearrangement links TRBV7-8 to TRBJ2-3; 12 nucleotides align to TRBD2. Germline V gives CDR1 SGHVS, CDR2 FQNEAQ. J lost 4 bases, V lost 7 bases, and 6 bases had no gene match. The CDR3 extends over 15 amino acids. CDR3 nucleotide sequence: TGTGCCAGCACCCCTAGCGGGGGGGACTCAGATACGCAGTATTTT. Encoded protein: CASTPSGGDSDTQYF.

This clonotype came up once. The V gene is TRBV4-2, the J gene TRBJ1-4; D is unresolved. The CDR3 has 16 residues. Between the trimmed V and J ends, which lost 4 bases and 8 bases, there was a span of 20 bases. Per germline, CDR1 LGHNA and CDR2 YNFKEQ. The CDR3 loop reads CASSPPHSPLQEKLFF. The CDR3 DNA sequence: TGTGCCAGCAGCCCGCCTCATTCGCCACTGCAGGAAAAACTGTTTTTT.

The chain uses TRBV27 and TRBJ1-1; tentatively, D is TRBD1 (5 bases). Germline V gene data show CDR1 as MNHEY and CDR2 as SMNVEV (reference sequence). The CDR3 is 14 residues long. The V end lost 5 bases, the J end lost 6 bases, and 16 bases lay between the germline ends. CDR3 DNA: TGTGCCAGCAGTCCTGGGGGGTTTCGTCCTGAAGCTTTCTTT. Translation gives CASSPGGFRPEAFF.

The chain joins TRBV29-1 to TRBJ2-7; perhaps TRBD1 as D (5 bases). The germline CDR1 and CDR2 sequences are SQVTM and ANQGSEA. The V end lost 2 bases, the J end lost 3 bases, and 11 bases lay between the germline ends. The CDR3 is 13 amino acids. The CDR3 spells CSVELTDNYEQYF. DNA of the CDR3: TGCAGCGTTGAACTGACAGACAACTACGAGCAGTACTTC.

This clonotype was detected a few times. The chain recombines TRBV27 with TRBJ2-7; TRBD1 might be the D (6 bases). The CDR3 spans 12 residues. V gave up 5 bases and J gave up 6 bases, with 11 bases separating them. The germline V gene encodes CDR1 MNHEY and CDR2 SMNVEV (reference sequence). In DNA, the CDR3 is TGTGCCAGCAGTCAGGGGCTAGGCGAGCAGTACTTC. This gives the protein CASSQGLGEQYF.

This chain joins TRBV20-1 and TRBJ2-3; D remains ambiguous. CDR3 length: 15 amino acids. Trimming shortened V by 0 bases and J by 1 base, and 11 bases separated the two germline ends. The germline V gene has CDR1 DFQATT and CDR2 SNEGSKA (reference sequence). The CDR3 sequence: CSARDGPGRTDTQYF. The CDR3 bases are TGCAGTGCTAGAGATGGTCCGGGTCGCACAGATACGCAGTATTTT.

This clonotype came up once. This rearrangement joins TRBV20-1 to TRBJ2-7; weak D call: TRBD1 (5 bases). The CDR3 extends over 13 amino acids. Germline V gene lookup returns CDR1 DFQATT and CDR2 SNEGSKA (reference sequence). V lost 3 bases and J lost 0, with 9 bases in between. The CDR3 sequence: CSASSQVSYEQYF. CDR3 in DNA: TGCAGTGCTAGCTCACAGGTCTCCTACGAGCAGTACTTC.

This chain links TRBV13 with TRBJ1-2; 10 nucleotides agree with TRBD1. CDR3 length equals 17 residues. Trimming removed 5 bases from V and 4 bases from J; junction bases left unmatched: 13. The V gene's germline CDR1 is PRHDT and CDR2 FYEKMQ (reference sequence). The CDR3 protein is CASSARGGQGVRYGYTF. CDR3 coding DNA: TGTGCCAGCAGCGCCCGGGGTGGACAGGGGGTTCGCTATGGCTACACCTTC.

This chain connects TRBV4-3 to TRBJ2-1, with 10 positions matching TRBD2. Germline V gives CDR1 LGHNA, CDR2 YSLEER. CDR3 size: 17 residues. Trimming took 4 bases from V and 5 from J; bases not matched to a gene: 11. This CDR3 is CASSREPGLATNNEQFF. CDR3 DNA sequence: TGCGCCAGCAGCCGCGAACCGGGACTAGCGACCAACAATGAGCAGTTCTTC.

This CDR3 reads CASSLLAGVYNEQFF. The CDR3 coding sequence is TGTGCCAGCAGCCTCCTAGCGGGGGTCTACAATGAGCAGTTCTTC. The rearrangement joins TRBV7-8 to TRBJ2-1; 10 nucleotides line up with TRBD2. The CDR3 contains 15 residues. Germline CDR1 reads SGHVS; CDR2 reads FQNEAQ. V was pared by 5 bases and J by 3 bases, with 4 bases of the junction left unmatched.

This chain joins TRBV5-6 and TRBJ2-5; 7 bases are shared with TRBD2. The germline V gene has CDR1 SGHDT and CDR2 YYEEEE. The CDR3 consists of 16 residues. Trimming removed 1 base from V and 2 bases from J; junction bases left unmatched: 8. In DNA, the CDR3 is TGTGCCAGCAGCTTGATATTCACGGGGGGACAAGAGACCCAGTACTTC. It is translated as CASSLIFTGGQETQYF.

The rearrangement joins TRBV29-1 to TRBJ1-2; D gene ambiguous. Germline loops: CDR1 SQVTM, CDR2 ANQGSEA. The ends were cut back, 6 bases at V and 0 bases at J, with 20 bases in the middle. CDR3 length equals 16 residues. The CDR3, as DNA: TGCAGCGTCCAAAGGGCGGGTGCAGAGACTAACTATGGCTACACCTTC. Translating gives CSVQRAGAETNYGYTF.

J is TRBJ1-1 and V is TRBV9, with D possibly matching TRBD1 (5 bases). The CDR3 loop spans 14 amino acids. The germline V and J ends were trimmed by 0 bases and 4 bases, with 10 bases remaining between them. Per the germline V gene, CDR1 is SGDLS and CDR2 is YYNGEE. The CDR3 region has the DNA TGTGCCAGCAGCGTAGGGGGCGCGAGCACTGAAGCTTTCTTT. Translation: CASSVGGASTEAFF.

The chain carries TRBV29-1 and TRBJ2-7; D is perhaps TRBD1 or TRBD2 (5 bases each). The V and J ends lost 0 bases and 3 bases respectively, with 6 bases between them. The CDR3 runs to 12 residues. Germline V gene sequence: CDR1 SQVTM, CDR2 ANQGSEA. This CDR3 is CSVEEGDYEQYF. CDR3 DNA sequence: TGCAGCGTTGAAGAGGGGGACTACGAGCAGTACTTC.

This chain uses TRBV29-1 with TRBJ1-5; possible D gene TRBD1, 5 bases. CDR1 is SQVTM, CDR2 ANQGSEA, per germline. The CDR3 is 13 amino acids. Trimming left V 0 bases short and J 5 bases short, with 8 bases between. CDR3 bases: TGCAGCGTTGAAGAAGGGGTTCATCAGCCCCAGCATTTT. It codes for CSVEEGVHQPQHF.

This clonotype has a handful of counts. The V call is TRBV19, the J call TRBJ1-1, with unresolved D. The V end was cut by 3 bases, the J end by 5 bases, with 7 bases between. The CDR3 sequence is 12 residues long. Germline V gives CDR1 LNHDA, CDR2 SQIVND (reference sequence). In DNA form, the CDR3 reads TGTGCCAGTAGTATCGAGTGGACTGAAGCTTTCTTT. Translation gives CASSIEWTEAFF.